This T cell receptor (beta chain) was sequenced in a study of T-cell memory formation after mild COVID-19. This clonotype was observed many times. The antigen is undetermined. Using its own MiXCR run on the 5' RACE reads, TCRdb lists one record per CDR3 protein. The sample has 250,000 to 300,000 distinct CDR3 sequences, roughly 8.2% seen once; the top ten hold around a fifth. Overall study results and limits: Clones shrinking between day 15 and 85 showed a balanced CD4/CD8 split, and those that grew later tilted toward CD4+. Among contracting clones, CD4+ were mainly CM/EM and CD8+ enriched in EMRA. In pre-infection memory, a portion of responding clones appeared, which suggested that cross-reactive memory joined.

V was pared by 3 bases and J by 4 bases, with 12 bases between. CDR1 and CDR2 (germline): SQVTM, ANQGSEA. CDR3 length equals 13 residues. The chain uses TRBV29-1 and TRBJ1-2; TRBD1 is a possible D gene (5 bases). This receptor was identified in a man between 18 and 29 years old who had mild COVID-19 (a few samples of this study predate the infection). Cell type and time point are not known. Sequenced sample: PBMCs or a T cell subset sorted from them (not recorded which). The CDR3 region has the DNA TGCAGCGTTGAGAGGGACTCACGCTATGGCTACACCTTC. The encoded protein is CSVERDSRYGYTF.